The 26 T cell receptor beta chains below all came from one sample that was sequenced in a study of blood T cell repertoires in COVID-19. Clones were sequenced by immunoSEQ multiplex PCR, and TCRdb holds only the in-frame ones, with some missing. The sample includes about 100,000 clones, roughly four fifths of them seen just once. Sequencing was performed on peripheral blood. The receptors here all came from a man between 60 and 70 years old with acute or convalescent COVID-19.

The chain has TRBV11-1 and TRBJ2-7; TRBD1 matches 7 bases. The CDR3 loop spans 15 amino acids. Germline lookup yields CDR1 SGHAT and CDR2 FQDESV (reference sequence). Germline trimming cut 5 bases from V and 5 bases from J; bases unmatched to any gene: 12. CDR3 residues: CASSPRLTGFHEQYF. CDR3 bases: TGTGCCAGCAGCCCTAGGCTGACAGGGTTCCACGAGCAGTACTTC.

The chain links TRBV7-9 to TRBJ1-6; TRBD1 agrees at 7 bases. Per the germline V gene, CDR1 is SEHNR and CDR2 is FQNEAQ (reference sequence). CDR3 size: 14 residues. Germline trimming cut 2 bases from V and 8 bases from J; bases unmatched to any gene: 3. This CDR3 reads CASSLYRGDSPLHF. DNA of the CDR3: TGTGCCAGCAGCTTATACAGGGGTGATTCACCCCTCCACTTT.

This clone was recorded once. This sequence joins TRBV3-1 (or the pseudogene TRBV3-2) and TRBJ2-5, with a possible D match to TRBD1 (6 bases). Trimming stripped 4 bases from V and 5 bases from J, with 14 bases between. CDR1 and CDR2 (germline): LGHDT, YNNKEL (reference sequence). This CDR3 contains 14 residues. The CDR3 DNA reads as TGTGCCAGCAGCCTACAGGGTGGGATGGAGACCCAGTACTTC. This sequence encodes CASSLQGGMETQYF.

CDR3 nucleotides: TGTGCCAGCAGTCGAAAAACTAGCGGGAGCGGTGAGCAGTACTTC. This sequence encodes CASSRKTSGSGEQYF. The chain couples TRBV28 to TRBJ2-7; 11 nucleotides align to TRBD2. The J segment lost 7 bases and the V segment lost 5 bases, leaving 10 bases of the junction unmatched. Germline V gene lookup returns CDR1 MDHEN and CDR2 SYDVKM. The CDR3 consists of 15 residues.

The CDR3 is CASSQGPAVRYSNQPQHF. Here the CDR3 DNA reads TGCGCCAGCAGCCAAGGGCCGGCGGTACGCTATAGCAATCAGCCCCAGCATTTT. This chain joins TRBV4-1 and TRBJ1-5; D not certain. The CDR3 extends over 18 amino acids. V lost 1 base and J 0 bases, leaving 16 bases between the germline ends. From germline, CDR1 is MGHRA and CDR2 YSYEKL.

The chain couples TRBV28 to TRBJ2-7, with no clear D. Per germline, CDR1 MDHEN and CDR2 SYDVKM. Trimming left V 4 bases short and J 1 base short, with 2 bases between. The CDR3 loop spans 11 amino acids. The CDR3 DNA sequence: TGTGCCAGCAGTTCTTCCTACGAGCAGTACTTC. Its protein product is CASSSSYEQYF.

This clone was detected ten times or more. This chain joins TRBV3-1 (or the pseudogene TRBV3-2) and TRBJ2-3, with D tentatively TRBD2 (5 bases). The germline gives CDR1 LGHDT, CDR2 YNNKEL (reference sequence). This CDR3 has 17 residues. Trimming removed 0 bases from V and 1 base from J, with 14 bases in between. CDR3 region: CASSQDTRESRTDTQYF. For the CDR3, the DNA is TGTGCCAGCAGCCAAGATACGAGGGAGTCTCGCACAGATACGCAGTATTTT.

V and J are TRBV5-1 and TRBJ2-1, with TRBD1 identical over 7 bases. The germline V gene has CDR1 SGHRS and CDR2 YFSETQ. V gave up 3 bases and J gave up 1 base; unmatched junction bases: 7. The CDR3 runs 16 residues. The CDR3 sequence: CASSSLPGQSYNEQFF. The CDR3 bases are TGCGCCAGCAGCTCGCTACCGGGACAGTCCTACAATGAGCAGTTCTTC.

The CDR3 sequence is CASSQGANSPLHF. The CDR3 nucleotides are TGTGCCAGCAGTCAGGGGGCAAATTCACCCCTCCACTTT. This chain joins TRBV6-5 and TRBJ1-6; TRBD1 matches at 8 bases. Germline V CDR1 and CDR2: MNHEY, SVGAGI. The CDR3 loop spans 13 amino acids. The ends lost 5 bases at V and 7 bases at J; junction bases unmatched: 1.

The chain has TRBV7-2 and TRBJ1-6; possible D gene TRBD1, 5 bases. The V gene's germline CDR1 is SGHTA and CDR2 FQGNSA. Trimming took 5 bases from V and 6 from J, leaving 17 bases between them. The CDR3 has 16 amino acids. The CDR3 DNA follows: TGTGCCAGCAGCCCCCTGGACAACCGGTTTAATTCACCCCTCCACTTT. The encoded protein is CASSPLDNRFNSPLHF.

The gene calls are TRBV7-2 and TRBJ1-2, with D maybe TRBD1 (5 bases). The CDR3 covers 15 residues. Germline V gives CDR1 SGHTA, CDR2 FQGNSA. Trimming removed 5 bases from V and 1 base from J, with 14 bases in between. In DNA form, the CDR3 reads TGTGCCAGCAGCCAGAGACAGACCTTTAACTATGGCTACACCTTC. Amino acid sequence: CASSQRQTFNYGYTF.

This rearrangement joins TRBV11-2 to TRBJ1-4; TRBD1 agrees at 9 bases. This CDR3 has 14 residues. Germline V CDR1 and CDR2: SGHAT, FQNNGV. V lost 5 bases and J lost 5; bases outside the gene matches: 3. Here the CDR3 reads CASSRGQGNEKLFF. The CDR3 DNA follows: TGTGCCAGCAGCCGGGGACAGGGCAATGAAAAACTGTTTTTT.

The chain uses TRBV5-1 and TRBJ1-2; D call uncertain. Trimming removed 5 bases at V and 5 bases at J, with 4 bases between. Germline V gene data show CDR1 as SGHRS and CDR2 as YFSETQ. This CDR3 region has 10 residues. CDR3 protein: CASRYYGYTF. The CDR3 nucleotides are TGCGCCAGCAGGTATTATGGCTACACCTTC.

The chain joins TRBV9 to TRBJ2-7, with D maybe TRBD1 (6 bases). The CDR3 loop spans 13 amino acids. Trimming removed 4 bases at V and 2 bases at J, with 10 bases between. Germline V gene data show CDR1 as SGDLS and CDR2 as YYNGEE. CDR3 sequence: CASSYGQTYEQYF. CDR3 in DNA: TGTGCCAGCAGCTACGGACAGACCTACGAGCAGTACTTC.

The chain is built from TRBV3-1 (or the pseudogene TRBV3-2) and TRBJ1-5; TRBD1 matches at 7 bases. V dropped 4 bases and J dropped 6; count of bases not matched to a gene: 6. Germline V CDR1 and CDR2: LGHDT, YNNKEL (reference sequence). This CDR3 is 14 amino acids long. The CDR3 nucleotides are TGTGCCAGCAGCCCCCGGGACAGAATTCAGCCCCAGCATTTT. Residues: CASSPRDRIQPQHF.

The genes are TRBV2 and TRBJ2-5, with D maybe TRBD1 (6 bases). The germline V and J ends were trimmed by 4 bases and 1 base, with 13 bases remaining between them. The CDR3 totals 15 residues. Germline-derived CDR1 and CDR2 are SNHLY and FYNNEI. CDR3 sequence: CASSGDIVGQETQYF. The CDR3 nucleotides read TGTGCCAGCAGTGGGGACATCGTGGGCCAAGAGACCCAGTACTTC.

The rearrangement joins TRBV7-3 to TRBJ1-6; D might be TRBD1 (5 bases). V was shortened by 5 bases and J by 10 bases, with 21 bases between the two germline ends. The germline gives CDR1 SGHTA, CDR2 FQGTGA. CDR3 size: 16 residues. The CDR3 protein is CASSQIGQGLGSPLHF. The DNA of the CDR3 is TGTGCCAGCAGCCAAATAGGGCAGGGTCTAGGATCACCCCTCCACTTT.

This chain connects TRBV19 to TRBJ1-1; D gene unclear. The CDR3 extends over 13 amino acids. Germline loops: CDR1 LNHDA, CDR2 SQIVND (reference sequence). Trimming removed 4 bases at V and 11 bases at J, with 17 bases between. CDR3 coding DNA: TGTGCCAGTAGTACCTTCGAGGAAGACTCGGCTTTCTTT. This gives the protein CASSTFEEDSAFF.

This chain links TRBV4-1 with TRBJ2-2; 10 bases align to TRBD2. V gave up 3 bases and J gave up 4 bases; unmatched junction bases: 5. CDR3 size: 16 residues. Germline CDR1 and CDR2: MGHRA and YSYEKL. The CDR3 protein is CASSQIWTSGTGELFF. CDR3 bases: TGCGCCAGCAGCCAGATATGGACTAGCGGCACCGGGGAGCTGTTTTTT.

The V gene is TRBV6-2 or TRBV6-3, the J gene TRBJ1-5; D perhaps matches TRBD1 (5 bases). The CDR3 contains 15 residues. Germline-derived CDR1 and CDR2 are MNHEY and SVGEGT. V dropped 2 bases and J dropped 6 bases, with 14 bases sitting between them. DNA for the CDR3: TGTGCCAGCAGTTACGGGGGAGGTGGCGGTCAGCCCCAGCATTTT. This translates into CASSYGGGGGQPQHF.

V is TRBV2 and J is TRBJ2-5; D may be TRBD2 (7 bases). The ends were cut back, 6 bases at V and 5 bases at J, with 16 bases in the middle. Germline V gives CDR1 SNHLY, CDR2 FYNNEI. The CDR3 covers 14 residues. CDR3 bases: TGTGCCAGCAGGTTTGGGGGGGGCCGGGAGACCCAGTACTTC. Its protein is CASRFGGGRETQYF. Full variable domain (missing parts from reference TRBV2 and TRBJ2-5): EPEVTQTPSHQVTQMGQEVILRCVPISNHLYFYWYRQILGQKVEFLVSFYNNEISEKSEIFDDQFSVERPDGSNFTLKIRSTKLEDSAMYFCASRFGGGRETQYFGPGTRLLVL.

A note on this clone: This may come from a read error, since a much larger clone is one base off. The J gene is TRBJ1-2, the V gene TRBV7-9, with 7 bases matching TRBD1. V shed 5 bases, J shed 2 bases, and the junction held 2 bases outside the gene matches. Looked up from germline, CDR1 is SEHNR and CDR2 is FQNEAQ (reference sequence). CDR3 length: 13 amino acids. The CDR3 bases are TGTGCCAGCAGCCCGGACAGGAACTATGGCTACACCTTC. Translation: CASSPDRNYGYTF.

The chain carries TRBV6-1 and TRBJ2-7; TRBD2 matches at 7 bases. This CDR3 contains 16 residues. Germline-derived CDR1 and CDR2 are MNHNS and SASEGT. V dropped 3 bases and J dropped 2; count of bases not matched to a gene: 10. The CDR3 protein is CASSDRAAGHTYEQYF. CDR3 coding DNA: TGTGCCAGCAGTGACCGGGCAGCGGGGCATACCTACGAGCAGTACTTC.

The chain has TRBV14 and TRBJ2-7; D not resolved. V was clipped by 1 base and J by 3 bases, with 7 bases between them. The CDR3 has 13 amino acids. Per the germline V gene, CDR1 is SGHDN and CDR2 is FVKESK. The CDR3 sequence is CASSQVYGYEQYF. Here the CDR3 DNA reads TGTGCCAGCAGCCAAGTTTACGGCTACGAGCAGTACTTC.

The chain employs TRBV27 and TRBJ2-1; no clear D. The V end was cut by 5 bases, the J end by 4 bases, with 9 bases between. Germline assignment: CDR1 MNHEY and CDR2 SMNVEV (reference sequence). The CDR3 contains 13 residues. CDR3 loop: CASSGLRYNEQFF. In DNA, the CDR3 is TGTGCCAGCAGTGGCCTCCGATACAATGAGCAGTTCTTC.

This sequence joins TRBV7-3 and TRBJ2-1; 7 nucleotides line up with TRBD1. Per germline, CDR1 SGHTA and CDR2 FQGTGA. V shed 3 bases, J shed 9 bases, and the junction held 8 bases outside the gene matches. CDR3 length: 14 amino acids. CDR3 sequence reads: CASSFFTGVGEQFF. DNA of the CDR3: TGTGCCAGCAGCTTTTTTACAGGGGTGGGTGAGCAGTTCTTC. Full variable domain (missing parts from reference TRBV7-3 and TRBJ2-1): GAGVSQTPSNKVTEKGKYVELRCDPISGHTALYWYRQSLGQGPEFLIYFQGTGAADDSGLPNDRFFAVRPEGSVSTLKIQRTERGDSAVYLCASSFFTGVGEQFFGPGTRLTVL.